This T cell receptor (beta chain) emerged from a study of identical twins. The study, taken as a whole, reports: Out-of-frame alpha sequences common to twins exhibited an excess of low generation probability. Where beta out-of-frame sequences were concerned, excess twin sharing was weaker.

Template switching (which added a universal primer site) was used, and cDNA carried unique molecular identifiers. In TCRdb, the 5' RACE reads were re-called with MiXCR into one record per CDR3 protein. The sample has about 460,000 distinct CDR3 sequences; approximately 14% are singletons. For this clonotype: What it recognizes is unknown.

The CDR3 extends over 17 amino acids. Unmatched junction bases numbered 14, after V lost 5 bases and J lost 7 bases. Germline V lookup: CDR1 SGHAT, CDR2 FQNNGV. These data also featured in a second study, about yellow fever vaccine responses in identical twins.

The TCR originated in a woman aged 18-30 years in good health. The sequenced material came from CD4+ T cells sorted from blood. The rearrangement uses TRBV11-2 and TRBJ2-3, with 11 bases fitting TRBD2. The CDR3 here is CASSPMRLAGGGNTQYF. For the CDR3, the DNA is TGTGCCAGCAGCCCAATGCGGCTAGCGGGAGGTGGGAATACGCAGTATTTT.